The clone carrying this TCR beta chain showed up many times. Its antigen is not identified. The length of the CDR3 is 14 residues. V lost 7 bases and J 6 bases, leaving 15 bases between the germline ends. Germline V gives CDR1 SGHTA, CDR2 FQGNSA. A single record per CDR3 protein comes from TCRdb applying MiXCR to the reads. This table has around 320,000 distinct CDR3 sequences, more than 8% appearing once. This sample stems from a study of T cell repertoires in cytomegalovirus infection. Looking at the study overall: Public signatures in TCR beta pointed to CMV infection and matching HLA type. General study results and limits: In two of eight donors, the top clonotype was HLA-C-restricted CMV-specific. The study identified carriers of CMV plus the relevant HLA from cumulative public TCR beta family frequency.

The sequence came from a human donor in good health (CMV status not recorded). Some clones in this sample may be carry-over from other donors' samples. The sample was PBMCs. The rearrangement joins TRBV7-2 to TRBJ2-2; the D gene is possibly TRBD2 (7 bases). DNA of the CDR3: TGTGCCAGCAACTCCCCCGGGGGGCCCGGGGAGCTGTTTTTT. It is translated as CASNSPGGPGELFF.